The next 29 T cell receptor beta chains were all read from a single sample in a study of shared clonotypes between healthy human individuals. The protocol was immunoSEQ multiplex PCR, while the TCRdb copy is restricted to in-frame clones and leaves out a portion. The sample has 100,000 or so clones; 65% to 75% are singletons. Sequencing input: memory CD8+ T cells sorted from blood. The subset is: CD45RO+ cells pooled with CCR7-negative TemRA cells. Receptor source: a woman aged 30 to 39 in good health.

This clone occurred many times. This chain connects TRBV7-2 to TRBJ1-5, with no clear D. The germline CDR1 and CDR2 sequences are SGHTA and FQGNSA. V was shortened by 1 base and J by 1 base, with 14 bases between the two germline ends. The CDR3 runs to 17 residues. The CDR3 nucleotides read TGTGCCAGCAGCTTAGTCTGGATTGGTTCCAGCAATCAGCCCCAGCATTTT. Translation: CASSLVWIGSSNQPQHF.

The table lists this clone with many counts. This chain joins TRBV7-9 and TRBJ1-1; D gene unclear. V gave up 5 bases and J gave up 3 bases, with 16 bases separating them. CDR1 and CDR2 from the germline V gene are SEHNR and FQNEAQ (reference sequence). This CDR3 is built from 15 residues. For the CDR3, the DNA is TGTGCCAGCAGCCCGCCGGGAGGTGGGTACACTGAAGCTTTCTTT. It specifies CASSPPGGGYTEAFF.

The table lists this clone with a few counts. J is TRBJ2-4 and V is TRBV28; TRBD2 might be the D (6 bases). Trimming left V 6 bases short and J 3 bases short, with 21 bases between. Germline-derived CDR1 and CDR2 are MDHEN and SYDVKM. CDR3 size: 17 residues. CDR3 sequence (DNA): TGTGCCAGCAGCCAATCAGACGGGGGATGGGGCAAAAACATTCAGTACTTC. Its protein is CASSQSDGGWGKNIQYF. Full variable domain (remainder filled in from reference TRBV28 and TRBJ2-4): DVKVTQSSRYLVKRTGEKVFLECVQDMDHENMFWYRQDPGLGLRLIYFSYDVKMKEKGDIPEGYSVSREKKERFSLILESASTNQTSMYLCASSQSDGGWGKNIQYFGAGTRLSVL.

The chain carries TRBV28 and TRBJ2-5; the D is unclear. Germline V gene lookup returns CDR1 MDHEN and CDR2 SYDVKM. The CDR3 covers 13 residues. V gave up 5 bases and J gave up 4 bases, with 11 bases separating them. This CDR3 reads CASSPLGGETQYF. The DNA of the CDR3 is TGTGCCAGCAGTCCCCTGGGCGGAGAGACCCAGTACTTC.

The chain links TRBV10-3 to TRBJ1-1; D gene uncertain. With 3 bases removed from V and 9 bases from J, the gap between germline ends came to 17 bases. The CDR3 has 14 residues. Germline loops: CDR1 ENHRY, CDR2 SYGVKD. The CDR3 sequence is CAISESSPAKKAFF. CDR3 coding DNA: TGTGCCATCAGTGAATCCTCCCCGGCCAAAAAAGCTTTCTTT.

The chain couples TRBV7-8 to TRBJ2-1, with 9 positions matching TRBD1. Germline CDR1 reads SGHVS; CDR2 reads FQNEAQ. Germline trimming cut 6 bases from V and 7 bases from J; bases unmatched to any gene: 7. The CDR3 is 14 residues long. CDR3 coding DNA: TGTGCCAGCAGGTTACAGGGGGCGCTGAATGAGCAGTTCTTC. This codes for CASRLQGALNEQFF.

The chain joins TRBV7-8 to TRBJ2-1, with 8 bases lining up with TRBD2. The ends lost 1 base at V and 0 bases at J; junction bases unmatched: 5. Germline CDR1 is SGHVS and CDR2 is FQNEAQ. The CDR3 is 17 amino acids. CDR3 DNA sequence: TGTGCCAGCAGCTTAGTTGGTAGCGGGGCCTCCTACAATGAGCAGTTCTTC. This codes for CASSLVGSGASYNEQFF.

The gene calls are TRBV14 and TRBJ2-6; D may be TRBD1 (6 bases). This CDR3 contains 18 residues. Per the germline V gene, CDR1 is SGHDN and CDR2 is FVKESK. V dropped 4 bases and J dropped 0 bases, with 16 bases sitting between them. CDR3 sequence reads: CASSLQGGLFSGANVLTF. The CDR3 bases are TGTGCCAGCAGCCTACAGGGCGGGCTCTTCTCTGGGGCCAACGTCCTGACTTTC.

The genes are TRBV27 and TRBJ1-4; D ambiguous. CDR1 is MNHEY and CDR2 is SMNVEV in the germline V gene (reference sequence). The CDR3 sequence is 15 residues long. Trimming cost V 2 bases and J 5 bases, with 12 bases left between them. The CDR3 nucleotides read TGTGCCAGCAGTTTACGGCAGCCGCCCAATGAAAAACTGTTTTTT. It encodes CASSLRQPPNEKLFF.

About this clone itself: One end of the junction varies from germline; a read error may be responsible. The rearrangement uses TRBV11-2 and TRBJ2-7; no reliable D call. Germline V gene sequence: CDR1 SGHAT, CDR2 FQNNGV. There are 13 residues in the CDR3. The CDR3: CASSPSTQLSVHF. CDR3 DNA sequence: TGTGCCAGCAGCCCCTCGACCCAGCTGTCGGTGCACTTC.

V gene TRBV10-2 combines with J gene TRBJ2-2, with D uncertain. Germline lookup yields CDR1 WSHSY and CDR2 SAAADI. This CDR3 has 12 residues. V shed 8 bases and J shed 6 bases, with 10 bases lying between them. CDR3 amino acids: CASEDHAGELFF. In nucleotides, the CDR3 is TGCGCCAGCGAGGACCATGCCGGGGAGCTGTTTTTT.

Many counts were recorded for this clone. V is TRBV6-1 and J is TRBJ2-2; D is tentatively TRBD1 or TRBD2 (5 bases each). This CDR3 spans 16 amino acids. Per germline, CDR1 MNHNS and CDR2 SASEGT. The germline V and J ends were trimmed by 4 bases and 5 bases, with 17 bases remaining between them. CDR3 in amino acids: CASSGGSTGGTGELFF. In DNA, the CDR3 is TGTGCCAGCAGTGGGGGGTCGACTGGCGGGACCGGGGAGCTGTTTTTT.

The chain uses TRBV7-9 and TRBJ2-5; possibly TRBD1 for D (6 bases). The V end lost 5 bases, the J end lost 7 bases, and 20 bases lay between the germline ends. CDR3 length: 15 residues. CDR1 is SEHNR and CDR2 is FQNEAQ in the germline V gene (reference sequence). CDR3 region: CASSGPGHRPRTQYF. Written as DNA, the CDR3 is TGTGCCAGCAGCGGCCCGGGACACCGGCCTAGGACCCAGTACTTC.

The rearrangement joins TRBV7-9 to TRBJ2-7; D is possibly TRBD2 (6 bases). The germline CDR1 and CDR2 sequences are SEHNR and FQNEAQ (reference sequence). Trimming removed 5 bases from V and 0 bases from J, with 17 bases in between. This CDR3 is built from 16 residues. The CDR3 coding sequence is TGTGCCAGCAGCGAGGGAGGCGTCGGAATCTCCTACGAGCAGTACTTC. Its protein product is CASSEGGVGISYEQYF.

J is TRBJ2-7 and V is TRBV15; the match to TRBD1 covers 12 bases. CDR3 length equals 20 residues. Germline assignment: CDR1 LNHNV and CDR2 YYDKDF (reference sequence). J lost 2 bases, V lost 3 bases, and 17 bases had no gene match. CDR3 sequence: CATSRFGRDRGPSYPYEQYF. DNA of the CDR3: TGTGCCACCAGCAGGTTCGGTAGGGACAGGGGGCCCTCATACCCCTACGAGCAGTACTTC.

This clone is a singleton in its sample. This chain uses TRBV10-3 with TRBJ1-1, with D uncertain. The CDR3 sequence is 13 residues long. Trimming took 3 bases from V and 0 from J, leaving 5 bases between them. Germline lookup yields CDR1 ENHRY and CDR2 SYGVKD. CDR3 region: CAISEHLNTEAFF. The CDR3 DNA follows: TGTGCCATCAGTGAACACCTGAACACTGAAGCTTTCTTT.

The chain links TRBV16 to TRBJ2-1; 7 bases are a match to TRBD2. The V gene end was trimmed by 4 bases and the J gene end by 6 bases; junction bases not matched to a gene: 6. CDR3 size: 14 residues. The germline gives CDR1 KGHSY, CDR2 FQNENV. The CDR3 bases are TGTGCCAGCAGCCGGGGAGGGAGTCGCAATGAGCAGTTCTTC. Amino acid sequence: CASSRGGSRNEQFF. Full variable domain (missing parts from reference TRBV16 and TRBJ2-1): GEEVAQTPKHLVRGEGQKAKLYCAPIKGHSYVFWYQQVLKNEFKFLISFQNENVFDETGMPKERFSAKCLPNSPCSLEIQATKLEDSAVYFCASSRGGSRNEQFFGPGTRLTVL.

CDR3 DNA: TGCGCCAGCAGCTTGGAACCCCCCTCCTACAATGAGCAGTTCTTC. Translating gives CASSLEPPSYNEQFF. The rearrangement links TRBV5-1 to TRBJ2-1, with D unresolved. CDR1 and CDR2 from the germline V gene are SGHRS and YFSETQ. There are 15 residues in the CDR3. V was shortened by 0 bases and J by 0 bases, with 7 bases between the two germline ends.

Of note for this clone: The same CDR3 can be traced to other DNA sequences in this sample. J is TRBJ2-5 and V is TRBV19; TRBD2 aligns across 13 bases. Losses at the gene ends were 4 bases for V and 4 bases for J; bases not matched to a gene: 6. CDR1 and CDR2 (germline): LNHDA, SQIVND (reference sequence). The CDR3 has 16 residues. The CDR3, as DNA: TGTGCCAGTAGTAGCGGACTAGCGGGAGTAGGAGAGACCCAGTACTTC. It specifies CASSSGLAGVGETQYF.

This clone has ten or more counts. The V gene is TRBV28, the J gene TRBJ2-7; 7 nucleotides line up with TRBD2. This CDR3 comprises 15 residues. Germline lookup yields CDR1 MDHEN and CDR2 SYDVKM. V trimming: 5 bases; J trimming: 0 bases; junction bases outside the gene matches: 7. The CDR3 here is CASSLLAITSYEQYF. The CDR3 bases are TGTGCCAGCAGTCTACTAGCGATTACCTCCTACGAGCAGTACTTC.

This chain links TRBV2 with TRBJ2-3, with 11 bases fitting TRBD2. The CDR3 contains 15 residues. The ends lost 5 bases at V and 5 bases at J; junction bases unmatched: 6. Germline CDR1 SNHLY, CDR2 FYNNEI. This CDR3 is CASSRLAGGGDTQYF. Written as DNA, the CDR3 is TGTGCCAGCAGTCGGCTAGCGGGAGGTGGAGATACGCAGTATTTT.

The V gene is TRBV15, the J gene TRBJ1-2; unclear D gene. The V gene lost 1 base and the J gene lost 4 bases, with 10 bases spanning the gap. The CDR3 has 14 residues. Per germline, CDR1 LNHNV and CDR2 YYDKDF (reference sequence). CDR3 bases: TGTGCCACCAGCAGAGGCGGGGAGACCTATGGCTACACCTTC. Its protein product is CATSRGGETYGYTF.

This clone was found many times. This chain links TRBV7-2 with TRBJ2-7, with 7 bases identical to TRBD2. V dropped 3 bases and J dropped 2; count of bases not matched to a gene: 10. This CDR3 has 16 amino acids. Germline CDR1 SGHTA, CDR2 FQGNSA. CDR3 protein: CASSFEGGIETYEQYF. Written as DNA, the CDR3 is TGTGCCAGCAGCTTCGAGGGAGGGATTGAGACCTACGAGCAGTACTTC.

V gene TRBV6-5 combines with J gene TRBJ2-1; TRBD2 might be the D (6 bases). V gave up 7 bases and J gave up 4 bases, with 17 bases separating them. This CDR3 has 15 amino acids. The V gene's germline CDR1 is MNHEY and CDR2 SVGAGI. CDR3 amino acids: CASTPRPRGYNEQFF. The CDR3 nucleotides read TGTGCCAGCACACCCCGGCCGCGGGGTTACAATGAGCAGTTCTTC.

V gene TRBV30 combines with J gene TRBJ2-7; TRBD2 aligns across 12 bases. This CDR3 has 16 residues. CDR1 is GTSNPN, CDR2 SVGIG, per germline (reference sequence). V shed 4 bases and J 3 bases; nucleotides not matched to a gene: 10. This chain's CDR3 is CAWTGWTSGDIYEQYF. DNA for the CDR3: TGTGCCTGGACGGGGTGGACTAGCGGGGACATCTACGAGCAGTACTTC.

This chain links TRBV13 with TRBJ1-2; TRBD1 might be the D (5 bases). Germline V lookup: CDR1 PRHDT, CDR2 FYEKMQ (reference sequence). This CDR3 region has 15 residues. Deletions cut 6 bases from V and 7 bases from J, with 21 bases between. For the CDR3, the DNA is TGTGCCAGCAGACCCAGGGAAAAGTCTCCGGGTGGCTACACCTTC. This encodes CASRPREKSPGGYTF.

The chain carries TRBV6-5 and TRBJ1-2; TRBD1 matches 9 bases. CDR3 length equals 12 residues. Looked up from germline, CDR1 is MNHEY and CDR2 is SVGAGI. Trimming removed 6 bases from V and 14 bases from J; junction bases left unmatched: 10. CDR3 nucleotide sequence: TGTGCCAGCAGGGGAGGGACAGGGCCTAGAACCTTC. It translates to CASRGGTGPRTF.

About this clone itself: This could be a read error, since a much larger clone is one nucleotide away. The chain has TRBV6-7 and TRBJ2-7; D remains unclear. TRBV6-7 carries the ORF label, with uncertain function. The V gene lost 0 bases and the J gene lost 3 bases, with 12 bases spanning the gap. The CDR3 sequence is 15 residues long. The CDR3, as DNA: TGTGCCAGCAGTTACTCGAACACACGCCACTACGAGCAGTACTTC. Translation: CASSYSNTRHYEQYF.

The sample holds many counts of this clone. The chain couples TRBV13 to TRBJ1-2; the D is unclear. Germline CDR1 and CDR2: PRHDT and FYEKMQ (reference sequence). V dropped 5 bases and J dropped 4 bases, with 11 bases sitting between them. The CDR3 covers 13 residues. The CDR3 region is CASSPMDGYGYTF. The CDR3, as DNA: TGTGCCAGCAGCCCGATGGACGGCTATGGCTACACCTTC.